The rows below give T cell receptor beta chains drawn from one sample of a study of T-cell memory formation after mild COVID-19. TCRdb ran MiXCR on the 5' RACE reads and lists one entry per CDR3 protein. The sample lists around 450,000 distinct CDR3 sequences, less than 25% occurring once. Sequences were obtained from PBMCs or a T cell subset sorted from them (not recorded which). The receptors stem from an adult woman who had mild COVID-19 (a few samples of this study predate the infection). Cell type and time point are not known. Both conserved end residues are part of each CDR3. A D gene is named only where the DNA matches it firmly. Not every row has a clone size; where given, it reads once, few, many or a size class.

j_gene	v_gene	abundance	d_gene	CDR3nt	CDR3aa
TRBJ1-1	TRBV7-9	few	TRBD1	TGTGCCAGCAGCCCCCCGGGACAGGGGACTGAAGCTTTCTTT	CASSPPGQGTEAFF
TRBJ2-2	TRBV6-6	few	NA	TGTGCCAGCAAGGGGTTTGGCTTGAACACCGGGGAGCTGTTTTTT	CASKGFGLNTGELFF
TRBJ2-1	TRBV7-2	NA	TRBD1	TGTGCCAGCAGCTCACAGGGGCAGGTCAATGAGCAGTTCTTC	CASSSQGQVNEQFF
TRBJ2-3	TRBV4-3	few	NA	TGCGCCAGCAGCCAAGGAGGCGGCCGAGGGGTGGGAGATACGCAGTATTTT	CASSQGGGRGVGDTQYF
TRBJ2-1	TRBV5-1	few	NA	TGCGCCAGCAGCCCGACCGGTACGGGGAGTGAGCAGTTCTTC	CASSPTGTGSEQFF
TRBJ2-7	TRBV10-3	NA	NA	TGTGCCATCAGTGAGTGGCAGGGCTACGAGCAGTACTTC	CAISEWQGYEQYF
TRBJ2-5	TRBV11-2	NA	NA	TGTGCCAGCAGTCGGCATTATTCGACCCAAGAGACCCAGTACTTC	CASSRHYSTQETQYF
TRBJ2-2	TRBV5-1	few	NA	TGCGCCAGCAGCTTCTCGGGTGAAAGGGAGCTGTTTTTT	CASSFSGERELFF
TRBJ1-1	TRBV5-4	NA	TRBD1	TGTGCCAGCAGCATCGGGACAGTCATGAACACTGAAGCTTTCTTT	CASSIGTVMNTEAFF
TRBJ2-6	TRBV5-1	NA	NA	TGCGCCAGCAGCATGTCTGGGACTGGGGCCAACGTCCTGACTTTC	CASSMSGTGANVLTF
TRBJ2-3	TRBV9	NA	NA	TGTGCCAGCAGCGTCACGTTAGATACGCAGTATTTT	CASSVTLDTQYF
TRBJ1-1	TRBV7-2	NA	NA	TGTGCCAGCAGCCGAGGCCACAACACTGAAGCTTTCTTT	CASSRGHNTEAFF
TRBJ2-2	TRBV12-5	NA	NA	TGTGCTAGTGGTCTCGGGTCCGGGGAGCTGTTTTTT	CASGLGSGELFF
TRBJ2-1	TRBV5-1	NA	TRBD2	TGCGCCAGCAGCTTGGTAAGCAAACGACTAGCGGGGGCCGACAATGAGCAGTTCTTC	CASSLVSKRLAGADNEQFF
TRBJ1-5	TRBV5-5	NA	NA	TGTGCCAGCAGCAAAATCCCGGGGGGCTCGGATCAGCCCCAGCATTTT	CASSKIPGGSDQPQHF
TRBJ2-2	TRBV7-2	NA	NA	TGTGCCAGCAGCTCAAGAGGGTGGACCGGGGAGCTGTTTTTT	CASSSRGWTGELFF
TRBJ1-5	TRBV7-9	NA	NA	TGTGCCAGCAGCTTGGGACACCGAAGGAATCAGCCCCAGCATTTT	CASSLGHRRNQPQHF
TRBJ1-1	TRBV20-1	NA	TRBD1	TGCAGCGCCCGCGGGACAGGGAGAATGAACACTGAAGCTTTCTTT	CSARGTGRMNTEAFF
TRBJ2-3	TRBV9	NA	TRBD1	TGTGCCAGCAGCGCGACAGGGAGGCAGTATTTT	CASSATGRQYF
TRBJ2-3	TRBV20-1	NA	TRBD1	TGCAGTGCTAGGAGACAGGGTGGGACAGATACGCAGTATTTT	CSARRQGGTDTQYF
TRBJ2-3	TRBV7-6	NA	TRBD2	TGTGCCAGCAGCTATAGCGGGAGTGGCACAGATACGCAGTATTTT	CASSYSGSGTDTQYF
TRBJ2-1	TRBV12-3/TRBV12-4	NA	TRBD2	TGTGCCACCCGGGGCGGGACTAGCGGAATATACAATGAGCAGTTCTTC	CATRGGTSGIYNEQFF
TRBJ2-3	TRBV30	NA	NA	TGTGCCTGGAGTCTGGACCCCATAGATACGCAGTATTTT	CAWSLDPIDTQYF
TRBJ2-7	TRBV9	NA	NA	TGTGCCAGCAGCGTAGGAAGGGACCACGAGCAGTACTTC	CASSVGRDHEQYF
TRBJ2-7	TRBV11-3	few	TRBD2	TGTGCCAGCAGCTTACGGACTAGCGGGACAATTGAGCAGTACTTC	CASSLRTSGTIEQYF
TRBJ2-3	TRBV5-1	few	NA	TGCGCCAGCAGCTTGGACGGACTATCCCGCACAGATACGCAGTATTTT	CASSLDGLSRTDTQYF
TRBJ1-1	TRBV30	NA	TRBD1	TGTGCCTGGAGTGGTGGGGACAGGGATCAGAACACTGAAGCTTTCTTT	CAWSGGDRDQNTEAFF
TRBJ2-1	TRBV5-1	many	TRBD1	TGCGCCAGCAGCTCGACAGGGGACCCTTACAATGAGCAGTTCTTC	CASSSTGDPYNEQFF
TRBJ2-1	TRBV24-1	few	NA	TGTGCCACCAGTGATTTCCCGGGGGGGACAGGGATCAATGAGCAGTTCTTC	CATSDFPGGTGINEQFF
TRBJ2-5	TRBV25-1	NA	TRBD2	TGTGCCAGCATGGGGGGACTAGCGGGACGCGCGACCCAGTACTTC	CASMGGLAGRATQYF
TRBJ1-1	TRBV29-1	few	NA	TGCAGCGTTGATTTACGGGGGGCTGAAGCTTTCTTT	CSVDLRGAEAFF
TRBJ2-3	TRBV3-1	NA	NA	TGTGCCAGCAGCCCGACGACGAGGGGTCGAGATACGCAGTATTTT	CASSPTTRGRDTQYF
TRBJ2-3	TRBV29-1	NA	NA	TGCAGCGCTGAACGTCAGCGGGGCACAGATACGCAGTATTTT	CSAERQRGTDTQYF
TRBJ2-2	TRBV6-4	NA	NA	TGTGCCAGCAGTGACTCCGCGGCCCCGACGACCGGGGAGCTGTTTTTT	CASSDSAAPTTGELFF
TRBJ1-5	TRBV20-1	once	NA	TGCAGTGCTAGGGCTGGATTTACGGCCAGCAATCAGCCCCAGCATTTT	CSARAGFTASNQPQHF
TRBJ2-1	TRBV5-1	NA	TRBD2	TGCGCCAGCAGCCCCGAGGGACTACCCGGGGCTGAGCAGTTCTTC	CASSPEGLPGAEQFF
TRBJ2-5	TRBV4-1	NA	NA	TGCGCCATCAGCCCTGGGGCGGCTAACCGAGAGACCCAGTACTTC	CAISPGAANRETQYF
TRBJ1-2	TRBV20-1	few	NA	TGCAGTGCTCCCGAGGGGCAATCGGGTGGCTACACCTTC	CSAPEGQSGGYTF
TRBJ2-5	TRBV24-1	NA	TRBD2	TGTGCCACCAGTGACGCTGCGGGAGCGGACCAAGAGACCCAGTACTTC	CATSDAAGADQETQYF
TRBJ2-7	TRBV4-1	NA	NA	TGCGCCAGCAGCCAAGTAGTGGCCTACTACGAGCAGTACTTC	CASSQVVAYYEQYF
TRBJ1-1	TRBV29-1	NA	NA	TGCAGCGTTGAAGAGGACGGGCAATTGAACACTGAAGCTTTCTTT	CSVEEDGQLNTEAFF
TRBJ1-1	TRBV6-5	few	TRBD1	TGTGCCAGCAGATACAGGGGGGGCGCTGAAGCTTTCTTT	CASRYRGGAEAFF
TRBJ1-2	TRBV6-2/TRBV6-3	few	NA	TGTGCCAGCAGTAGCGGGACTTTCTATGGCTACACCTTC	CASSSGTFYGYTF
TRBJ1-2	TRBV12-3/TRBV12-4	few	NA	TGTGCCAGCAGTTTGGGTAGCTACACCTTC	CASSLGSYTF
TRBJ2-5	TRBV3-1	NA	NA	TGTGCCAGCGCCCCAGACGAAGAGACCCAGTACTTC	CASAPDEETQYF
TRBJ1-5	TRBV5-6	many	TRBD1	TGTGCCAGCAGCTTGGCAGGGGGCGATCAGCCCCAGCATTTT	CASSLAGGDQPQHF